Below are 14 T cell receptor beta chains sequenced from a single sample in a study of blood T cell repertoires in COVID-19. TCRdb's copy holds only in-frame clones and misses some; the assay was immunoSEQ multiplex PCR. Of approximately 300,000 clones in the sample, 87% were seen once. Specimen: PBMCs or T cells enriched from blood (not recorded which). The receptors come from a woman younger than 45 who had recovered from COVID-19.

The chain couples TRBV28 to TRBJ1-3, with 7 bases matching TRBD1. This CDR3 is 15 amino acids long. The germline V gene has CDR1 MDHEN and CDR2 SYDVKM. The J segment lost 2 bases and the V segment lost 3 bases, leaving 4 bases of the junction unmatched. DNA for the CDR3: TGTGCCAGCAGTTTTCCCGGGACAGCTGGAAACACCATATATTTT. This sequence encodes CASSFPGTAGNTIYF.

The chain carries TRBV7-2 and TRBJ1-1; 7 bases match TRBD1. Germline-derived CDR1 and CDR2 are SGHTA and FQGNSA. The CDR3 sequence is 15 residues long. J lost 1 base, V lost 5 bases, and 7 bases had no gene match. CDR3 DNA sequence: TGTGCCAGCAGCACCCGACAGGGCGGGAACACTGAAGCTTTCTTT. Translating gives CASSTRQGGNTEAFF.

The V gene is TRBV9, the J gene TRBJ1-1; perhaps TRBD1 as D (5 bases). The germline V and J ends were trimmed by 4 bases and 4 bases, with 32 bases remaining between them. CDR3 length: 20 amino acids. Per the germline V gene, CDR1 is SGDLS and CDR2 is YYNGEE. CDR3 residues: CASSSRSLGTHALRSTEAFF. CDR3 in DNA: TGTGCCAGCAGCTCCAGAAGCCTCGGGACTCACGCTCTGAGGAGCACTGAAGCTTTCTTT.

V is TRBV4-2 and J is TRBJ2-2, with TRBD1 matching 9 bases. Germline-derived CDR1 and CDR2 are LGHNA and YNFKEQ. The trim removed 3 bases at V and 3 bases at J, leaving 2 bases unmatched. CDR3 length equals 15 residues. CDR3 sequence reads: CASSQRDRDTGELFF. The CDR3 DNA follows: TGTGCCAGCAGCCAGCGGGACAGGGACACCGGGGAGCTGTTTTTT.

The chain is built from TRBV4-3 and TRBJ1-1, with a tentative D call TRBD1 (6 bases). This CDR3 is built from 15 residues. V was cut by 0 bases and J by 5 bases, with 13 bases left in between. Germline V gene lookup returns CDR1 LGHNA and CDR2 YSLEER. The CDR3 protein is CASSQDRRGGTEAFF. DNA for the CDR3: TGCGCCAGCAGCCAAGATCGAAGGGGGGGAACTGAAGCTTTCTTT.

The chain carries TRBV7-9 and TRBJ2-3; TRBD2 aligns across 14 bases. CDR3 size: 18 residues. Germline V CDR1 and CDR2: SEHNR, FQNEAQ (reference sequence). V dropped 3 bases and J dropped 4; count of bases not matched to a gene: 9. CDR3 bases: TGTGCCAGCAGCTTCCGGGAAAGACTAGCGGGGGGGTCAGATACGCAGTATTTT. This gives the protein CASSFRERLAGGSDTQYF.

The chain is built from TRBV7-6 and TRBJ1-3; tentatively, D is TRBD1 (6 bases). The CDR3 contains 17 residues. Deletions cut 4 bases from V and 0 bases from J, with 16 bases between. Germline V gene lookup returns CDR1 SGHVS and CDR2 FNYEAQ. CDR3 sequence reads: CASSSSRQAGSGNTIYF. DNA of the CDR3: TGTGCCAGCAGCTCCTCTCGACAGGCCGGCTCTGGAAACACCATATATTTT.

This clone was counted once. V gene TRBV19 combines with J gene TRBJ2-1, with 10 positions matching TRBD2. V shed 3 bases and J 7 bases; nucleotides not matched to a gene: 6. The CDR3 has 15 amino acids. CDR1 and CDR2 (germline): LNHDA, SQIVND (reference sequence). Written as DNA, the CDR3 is TGTGCCAGTAGTATGTCTAGCGGGGGTTTTAATGAGCAGTTCTTC. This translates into CASSMSSGGFNEQFF.

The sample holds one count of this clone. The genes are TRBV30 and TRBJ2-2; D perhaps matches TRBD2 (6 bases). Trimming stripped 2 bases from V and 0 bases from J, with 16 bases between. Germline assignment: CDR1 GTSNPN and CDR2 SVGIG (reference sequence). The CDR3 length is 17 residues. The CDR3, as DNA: TGTGCCTGGAGTTTTGGAGGGGCGAGTGCGAACACCGGGGAGCTGTTTTTT. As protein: CAWSFGGASANTGELFF. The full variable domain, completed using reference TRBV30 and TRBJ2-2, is SQTIHQWPATLVQPVGSPLSLECTVEGTSNPNLYWYRQAAGRGLQLLFYSVGIGQISSEVPQNLSASRPQDRQFILSSKKLLLSDSGFYLCAWSFGGASANTGELFFGEGSRLTVL.

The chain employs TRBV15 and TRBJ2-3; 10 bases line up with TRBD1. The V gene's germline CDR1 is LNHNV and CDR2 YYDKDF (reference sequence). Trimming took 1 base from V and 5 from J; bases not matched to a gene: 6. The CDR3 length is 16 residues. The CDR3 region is CATSRAGTGVVDTQYF. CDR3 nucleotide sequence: TGTGCCACCAGCAGAGCGGGGACAGGGGTAGTAGATACGCAGTATTTT.

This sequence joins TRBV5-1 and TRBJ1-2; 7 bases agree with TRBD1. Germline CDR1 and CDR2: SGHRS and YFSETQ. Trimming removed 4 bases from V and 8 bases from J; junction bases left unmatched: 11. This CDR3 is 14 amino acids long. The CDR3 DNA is TGCGCCAGCAGCGGGAATACAGGGGTCGACGGCTACACCTTC. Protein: CASSGNTGVDGYTF.

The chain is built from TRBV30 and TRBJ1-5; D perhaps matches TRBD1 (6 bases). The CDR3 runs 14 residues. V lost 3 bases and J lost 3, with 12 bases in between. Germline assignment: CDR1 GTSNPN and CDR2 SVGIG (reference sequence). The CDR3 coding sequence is TGTGCCTGGAGCCCGGACAGCGCCAATCAGCCCCAGCATTTT. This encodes CAWSPDSANQPQHF.

The CDR3 DNA reads TGTGCCAGCAGCGATAAACAGGGGGCAGGCACTGAAGCTTTCTTT. This codes for CASSDKQGAGTEAFF. The chain employs TRBV5-4 and TRBJ1-1; 9 positions match TRBD1. Unmatched junction bases numbered 8, after V lost 4 bases and J lost 4 bases. This CDR3 has 15 residues. In germline, CDR1 is SGHNT, CDR2 YYREEE (reference sequence). The whole variable domain, remainder taken from reference TRBV5-4 and TRBJ1-1, is ETGVTQSPTHLIKTRGQQVTLRCSSQSGHNTVSWYQQALGQGPQFIFQYYREEENGRGNFPPRFSGLQFPNYSSELNVNALELDDSALYLCASSDKQGAGTEAFFGQGTRLTVV.

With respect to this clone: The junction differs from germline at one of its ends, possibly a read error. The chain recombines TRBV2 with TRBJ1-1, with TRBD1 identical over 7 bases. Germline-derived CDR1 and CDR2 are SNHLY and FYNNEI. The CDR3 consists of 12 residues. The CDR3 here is CASSVGGQRIEF. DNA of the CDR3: TGTGCCAGCAGTGTTGGGGGACAGCGCATTGAATTT. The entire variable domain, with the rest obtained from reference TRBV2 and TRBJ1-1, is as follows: EPEVTQTPSHQVTQMGQEVILRCVPISNHLYFYWYRQILGQKVEFLVSFYNNEISEKSEIFDDQFSVERPDGSNFTLKIRSTKLEDSAMYFCASSVGGQRIEFGQGTRLTVV.